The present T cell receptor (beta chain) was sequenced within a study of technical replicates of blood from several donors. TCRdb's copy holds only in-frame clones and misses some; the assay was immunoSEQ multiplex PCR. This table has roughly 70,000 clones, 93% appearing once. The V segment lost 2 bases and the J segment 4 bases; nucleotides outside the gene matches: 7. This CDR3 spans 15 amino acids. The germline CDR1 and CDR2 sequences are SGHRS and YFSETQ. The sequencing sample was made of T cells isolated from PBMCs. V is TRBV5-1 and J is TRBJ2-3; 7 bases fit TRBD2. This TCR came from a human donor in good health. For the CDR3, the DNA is TGCGCCAGCAGCTTTAGTGGGAGGGAGGCAGATACGCAGTATTTT. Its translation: CASSFSGREADTQYF. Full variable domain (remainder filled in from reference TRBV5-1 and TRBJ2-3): KAGVTQTPRYLIKTRGQQVTLSCSPISGHRSVSWYQQTPGQGLQFLFEYFSETQRNKGNFPGRFSGRQFSNSRSEMNVSTLELGDSALYLCASSFSGREADTQYFGPGTRLTVL.